The TCR beta chain under discussion was sequenced for a study of early T cells in non-severe SARS-CoV-2 infection. Turning to the study itself: Chains stayed unpaired after sequencing of bulk RNA from unsorted whole blood. Broader study findings: Anti-spike CD8 responses were favored in VDJdb matching, and private and CD4 specificities were missed.

This clonotype is classed as medium-sized. The target antigen is unknown. cDNA molecules, individually, were tagged with unique molecular identifiers. TCRdb processed the 5' RACE reads anew with MiXCR; each CDR3 protein has one entry. Here the sample spans tens of thousands of distinct CDR3 sequences, 5.5% to 6.5% being singletons. The source is an adult who was a healthcare worker with PCR-confirmed SARS-CoV-2 infection or an uninfected control (not recorded which). Sequenced: whole blood.

The CDR3 DNA is TGTGCCACCAGCAGAGTGAGGCTTGGTGATGAGCAGTTCTTC. The encoded protein is CATSRVRLGDEQFF. The J gene is TRBJ2-1, the V gene TRBV15; D ambiguous. V shed 1 base and J shed 8 bases, with 12 bases lying between them. This CDR3 has 14 residues. Germline V gives CDR1 LNHNV, CDR2 YYDKDF (reference sequence).